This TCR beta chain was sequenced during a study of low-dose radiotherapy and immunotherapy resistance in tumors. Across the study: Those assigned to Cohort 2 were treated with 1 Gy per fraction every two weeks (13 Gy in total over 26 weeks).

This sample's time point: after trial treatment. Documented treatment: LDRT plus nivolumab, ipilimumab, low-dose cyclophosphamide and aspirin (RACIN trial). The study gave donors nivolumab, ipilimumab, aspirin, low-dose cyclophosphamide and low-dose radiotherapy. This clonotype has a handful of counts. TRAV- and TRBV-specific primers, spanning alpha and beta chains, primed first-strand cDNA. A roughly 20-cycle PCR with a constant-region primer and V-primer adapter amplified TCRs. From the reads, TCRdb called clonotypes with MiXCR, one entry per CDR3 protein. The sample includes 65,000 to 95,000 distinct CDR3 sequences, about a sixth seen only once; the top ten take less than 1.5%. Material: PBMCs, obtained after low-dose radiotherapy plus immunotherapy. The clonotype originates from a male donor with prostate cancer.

CDR3 DNA: TGCAGTGCTAGAGAGCGAGCTTCAGATACGCAGTATTTT. It specifies CSARERASDTQYF. The chain recombines TRBV20-1 with TRBJ2-3; D gene unclear. CDR1 and CDR2 from the germline V gene are DFQATT and SNEGSKA (reference sequence). This CDR3 is 13 amino acids long. V dropped 0 bases and J dropped 4 bases, with 8 bases sitting between them.